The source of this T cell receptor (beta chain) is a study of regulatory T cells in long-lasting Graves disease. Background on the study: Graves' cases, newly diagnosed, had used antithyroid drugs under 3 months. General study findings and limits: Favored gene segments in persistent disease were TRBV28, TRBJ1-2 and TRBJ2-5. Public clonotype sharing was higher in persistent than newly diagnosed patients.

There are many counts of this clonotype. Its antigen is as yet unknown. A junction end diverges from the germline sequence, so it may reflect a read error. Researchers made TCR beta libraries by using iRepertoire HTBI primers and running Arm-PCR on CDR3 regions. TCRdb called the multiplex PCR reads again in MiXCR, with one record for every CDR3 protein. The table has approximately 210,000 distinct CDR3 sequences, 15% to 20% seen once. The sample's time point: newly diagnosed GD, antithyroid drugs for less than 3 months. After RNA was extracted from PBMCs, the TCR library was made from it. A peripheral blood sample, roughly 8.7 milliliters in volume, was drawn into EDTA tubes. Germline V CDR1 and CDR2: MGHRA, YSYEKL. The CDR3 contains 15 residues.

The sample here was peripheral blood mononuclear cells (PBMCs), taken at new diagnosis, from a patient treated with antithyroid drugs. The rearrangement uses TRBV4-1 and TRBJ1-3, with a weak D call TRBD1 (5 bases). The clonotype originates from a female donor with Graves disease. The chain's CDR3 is CASSQQGTGGNTIYF. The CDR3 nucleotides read TGTGCCAGCAGCCAACAAGGGACCGGAGGAAACACCATATATTTT.